This T cell receptor beta chain stems from a study of radiation and T cells in renal cell carcinoma (TCRdb year 2020). About the full investigation: In total, 50 or so samples underwent TCR beta sequencing: some 25 tumors plus 27 peripheral blood samples. The last blood draw occurred 4 weeks after radiation, at the same time as nephrectomy. In the 40 to 60 samples combined, some 4,100,000 unique CDR3 nucleotide sequences were found, encoding 2 million to 3 million unique CDR3 amino acid sequences.

After removal of 3 bases from V and 6 bases from J, the junction retains 15 bases not matched to a gene. CDR1 and CDR2, looked up from the germline V gene (reference sequence), are SEHNR and FQNEAQ. Counted from cysteine to phenylalanine, this CDR3 has 18 amino acids. Only the CDR3 portion is preserved as DNA: 54 bases, with reading frame beginning at the first base. In regard to this clone: Its antigen remains undetermined. Base qualities are missing; no much larger clone stands one base away.

Per the publication, the time point label means: blood 4 weeks post-SBRT, at nephrectomy. What this sample's treatment or condition label stands for: 15 Gy SBRT to primary tumor, nephrectomy 4 weeks later. The samples were obtained from a clinical trial, where primary renal cell carcinomas were treated with 15 Gy stereotactic body radiation therapy and then removed by nephrectomy 4 weeks afterward. Serial peripheral blood from radiation-treated patients was sampled at baseline, 2 weeks and 4 weeks after SBRT to track tumor-enriched clonotypes. Every patient's renal cell carcinoma showed clear cell pathology. The QIAamp DNA Blood Mini Kit (Qiagen) was used to prepare genomic DNA for TCR sequencing. The analyses included only samples that passed all quality control checks. Study-level results and caveats: Changes in the blood repertoire were not tracked past 4 weeks after treatment. Because the trial had a single-armed design, the trial could not examine how radiation dose or scheduling affected the TCR repertoire. Because no pretreatment tumor biopsies were available, whether clonotypes were present in the tumor at baseline could not be determined. An increase in top tumor clonotypes in blood was observed from baseline to 2 weeks post-radiation, followed by contraction by 4 weeks, which was taken to suggest transient expansion of tumor-resident clones.

TCR beta libraries were generated from genomic DNA with the immunoSEQ kit, following the manufacturer's recommendations. Library preparation used a first multiplex PCR with proprietary primers, then a second PCR adding unique barcodes, with bead cleanups after each round. A positive control reaction and a negative control reaction, both provided in the kit, were run with every batch of samples. The final libraries were assessed on an Agilent 4200 TapeStation D1000 ScreenTape, pooled by volume, and quantified by qPCR. Sequencing was performed on an Illumina NextSeq500 using a MidOutput 150-cycle cartridge, with 156 Read1 cycles, 15 Index1 cycles, and the kit custom primers. The pooled library was loaded at roughly 1 pM with an approximately 21% PhiX control spike-in. The original methods were these. Vendor-processed data were analyzed in R, and a clonotype was defined as all T cells sharing the same CDR3 nucleotide sequence. In the clone abundance analyses, frequencies were normalized to the 10,000 most abundant clones in each sample. Before analysis, public T cell clones were removed, and these numbered fewer than six per sample on average. Tumor-enriched clonotypes and baseline blood-enriched clonotypes were defined as those with an abundance difference of at least 32-fold between compartments. A beta-binomial differential abundance model was used to identify clonotypes that expanded or contracted between blood time points. Similarity between tumor and blood repertoires was quantified using the Baroni-Urbani and Buser coefficient, and groups were compared with two-tailed Wilcoxon tests in R. The clones in this table, taken by TCRdb from immuneACCESS, are in-frame only. Not every clone is retained; where verified, under half of the shortfall comes from an unresolved V gene, and the cause of the rest is unknown. The V and J calls and the clone size are those of that table, but D and trimming were determined from the DNA. This sample has 30,000 to 40,000 clones in its table, and more than 65% of those were observed once. The ten largest make up 25% to 40% of the sample.

Recombination joined TRBV7-9 with TRBJ2-3; 10 middle bases align to TRBD2. This sample comprised blood, obtained from a patient whose treatment included radiotherapy and nephrectomy. The source is a man aged 60 to 75 with renal cell carcinoma. The sequenced DNA is TGTGCCAGCAGCTTGAACCTCTGGACTAGCGGTTATTGGGATACGCAGTATTTT. Its protein product is CASSLNLWTSGYWDTQYF.